This T cell receptor beta chain is from a study of blood T cell repertoires in COVID-19. In the study overall: There were acute and convalescent COVID-19 samples, and they came from the United States, Italy and Spain. PBMCs, B-cell-depleted T cells, or T cells provided the cDNA or gDNA that made up the material.

The CDR3 sequence is 17 residues long. Germline trimming cut 7 bases from V and 5 bases from J; bases unmatched to any gene: 11. Germline lookup yields CDR1 LGHNT and CDR2 FRNRAP. In the study's own analysis: Scientists estimated how many nucleated cells there were by amplifying reference gene primers. Assay: immunoSEQ multiplex PCR; the TCRdb copy retains only in-frame clones and omits some. V, J and clone size were drawn from that table, and D and trimming were deduced from the DNA. Here the sample spans about 150,000 clones, approximately 84% being singletons. The V call is TRBV12-5, the J call TRBJ2-2, with 12 bases lining up with TRBD2. This TCR derives from a woman between 55 and 75 years old with COVID-19, enrolled during active disease. The sequencing input was peripheral blood. DNA of the CDR3: TGTGCTAGTGCCCTGACTAGCGGGAGTAGTAGGACCGGGGAGCTGTTTTTT. Protein sequence: CASALTSGSSRTGELFF. The full variable domain, its missing parts supplied by reference TRBV12-5 and TRBJ2-2, is DARVTQTPRHKVTEMGQEVTMRCQPILGHNTVFWYRQTMMQGLELLAYFRNRAPLDDSGMPKDRFSAEMPDATLATLKIQPSEPRDSAVYFCASALTSGSSRTGELFFGEGSRLTVL.